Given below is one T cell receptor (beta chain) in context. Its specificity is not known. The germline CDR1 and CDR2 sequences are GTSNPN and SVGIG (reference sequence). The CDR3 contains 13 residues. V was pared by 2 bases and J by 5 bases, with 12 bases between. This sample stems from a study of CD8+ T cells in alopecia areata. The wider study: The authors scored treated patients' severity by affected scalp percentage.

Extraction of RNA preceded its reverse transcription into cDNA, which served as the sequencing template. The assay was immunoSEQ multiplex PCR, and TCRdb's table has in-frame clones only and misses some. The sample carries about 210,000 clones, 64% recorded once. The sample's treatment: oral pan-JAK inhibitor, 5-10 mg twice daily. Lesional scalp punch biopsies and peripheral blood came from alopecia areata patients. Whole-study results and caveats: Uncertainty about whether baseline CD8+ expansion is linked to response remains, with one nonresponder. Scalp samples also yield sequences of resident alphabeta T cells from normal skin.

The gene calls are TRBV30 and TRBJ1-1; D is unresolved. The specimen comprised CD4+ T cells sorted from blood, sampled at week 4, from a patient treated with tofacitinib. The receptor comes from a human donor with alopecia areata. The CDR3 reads CAWSLQVGTEAFF. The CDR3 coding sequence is TGTGCCTGGAGTCTCCAGGTGGGGACTGAAGCTTTCTTT.